A single T cell receptor beta chain is shown here with its context. These data belong to a study of T-cell reconstitution after alpha-beta-depleted transplantation in children. V lost 5 bases, J lost 1 base, and 8 bases lay in between. Looked up from germline, CDR1 is MNHEY and CDR2 is SMNVEV (reference sequence). The CDR3 is made up of 13 amino acids. TCRbeta library preparation incorporated unique molecular identifiers. Via MiXCR, TCRdb re-called the PCR reads, giving one row per CDR3 protein. This sample has some 200,000 distinct CDR3 sequences; around 10% occur once, and the top ten carry over 5%.

The sequences come from PBMCs from the stem cell graft donor, collected from the stem cell graft. This receptor was obtained from a human donor who donated a stem cell graft to a child with acute lymphoblastic leukemia. The rearrangement joins TRBV27 to TRBJ1-1; D remains ambiguous. CDR3 nucleotides: TGTGCCAGCAGTATCTGGGAGAACACTGAAGCTTTCTTT. Its translation is CASSIWENTEAFF.